What follows are 31 T cell receptor beta chains derived from one specimen sequenced in a study of CXCR3-negative and CXCR3-positive naive CD8 T cells. The TRB libraries of cDNA were built by UMI-labeled 5' RACE. TCRdb re-analyzed the 5' RACE reads; it lists each CDR3 protein once, without DNA. The table for this sample gives approximately 88,000 distinct CDR3 sequences. The specimen sequenced was naive CXCR3- CD8+ T cells from blood. Subset in this sample: CD45RO-CCR7+CD27+CD95- naive CD8+ T cells lacking CXCR3 (TNR3-). The receptors originated from a human donor in good health. Some clones in this sample may be carry-over from other donors' samples.

The chain carries TRBV5-1 and TRBJ1-1; TCRdb reports TRBD1, a call that lacks DNA to check it against. The germline CDR1 and CDR2 sequences are SGHRS and YFSETQ. The CDR3 has 14 amino acids. The CDR3: CASSWAGGRTEAFF.

This sequence joins TRBV7-6 and TRBJ2-7; there is no DNA to check the TCRdb D call of TRBD1. The germline V gene encodes CDR1 SGHVS and CDR2 FNYEAQ. This CDR3 spans 14 amino acids. The CDR3 is CASSRIGTGYEQYF.

The chain uses TRBV5-1 and TRBJ2-7. The CDR3 consists of 14 residues. Germline CDR1 is SGHRS and CDR2 is YFSETQ. The CDR3 spells CASSSTEEPYEQYF.

The chain links TRBV6-6 to TRBJ2-3; no DNA is available, so the TRBD2 call from TCRdb remains unchecked. The CDR3 consists of 15 residues. Germline assignment: CDR1 MNHNY and CDR2 SVGAGI (reference sequence). The CDR3 loop reads CASSSPGSGSDTQYF.

The chain joins TRBV3-1 to TRBJ2-3; TCRdb picks TRBD2, but there is no DNA to check that call. There are 16 residues in the CDR3. From germline, CDR1 is LGHDT and CDR2 YNNKEL (reference sequence). CDR3 amino acids: CASSQGLAGDTDTQYF.

V usage is TRBV15 and J usage is TRBJ1-5; the D call of TRBD1 rests on TCRdb alone, since no DNA is present to check it. The CDR3 spans 14 residues. Germline values: CDR1 LNHNV, CDR2 YYDKDF (reference sequence). This CDR3 reads CATSRVGDIQPQHF.

The V and J genes are TRBV12-3 or TRBV12-4 and TRBJ2-5; TCRdb returns TRBD1, unconfirmable since there is no DNA. The CDR3 has 13 residues. CDR3 residues: CASSYRGQETQYF.

The chain is built from TRBV7-9 and TRBJ2-1; absent DNA, TCRdb's TRBD2 call cannot be checked. The V gene's germline CDR1 is SEHNR and CDR2 FQNEAQ (reference sequence). The CDR3 extends over 15 amino acids. The CDR3 spells CASSPPRGVDHVQFF.

The V gene is TRBV7-9, the J gene TRBJ2-5. The CDR3 runs to 13 residues. From germline, CDR1 is SEHNR and CDR2 FQNEAQ (reference sequence). CDR3 amino acids: CASSLGYKETQYF.

The chain couples TRBV12-3 or TRBV12-4 to TRBJ2-1. The CDR3 runs to 13 residues. CDR3 sequence reads: CASSVGQSNEQFF.

This chain uses TRBV29-1 with TRBJ2-1; TCRdb names TRBD1, which stays unverified in the absence of DNA. The CDR3 runs to 13 residues. CDR1 SQVTM and CDR2 ANQGSEA come from the germline V gene. This CDR3 is CSVDRGIHNEQFF.

The chain has TRBV5-4 and TRBJ2-1. The CDR3 loop spans 14 amino acids. Germline V gene lookup returns CDR1 SGHNT and CDR2 YYREEE (reference sequence). CDR3: CASSFARTYNEQFF.

J is TRBJ1-1 and V is TRBV6-5. The CDR3 extends over 13 amino acids. CDR1 MNHEY and CDR2 SVGAGI come from the germline V gene. CDR3 sequence: CASSYSGWAEAFF.

This sequence joins TRBV29-1 and TRBJ2-7; TCRdb indicates TRBD1, and absent DNA this call remains unverified. The CDR3 has 14 amino acids. Germline CDR1 reads SQVTM; CDR2 reads ANQGSEA. The CDR3 protein is CSVAGTGLAYEQYF.

The chain recombines TRBV13 with TRBJ1-2; TCRdb's D call of TRBD1 is untestable without DNA. The V gene's germline CDR1 is PRHDT and CDR2 FYEKMQ (reference sequence). The CDR3 runs to 14 residues. CDR3: CASSSQGSSYGYTF.

This chain uses TRBV5-4 with TRBJ2-5. From germline, CDR1 is SGHNT and CDR2 YYREEE (reference sequence). The CDR3 has 14 amino acids. Here the CDR3 reads CASSLGGYQETQYF.

CDR3 sequence: CASSSSRGLLPNNYGYTF. The genes are TRBV7-9 and TRBJ1-2; the D call from TCRdb, TRBD1, cannot be confirmed without DNA. The CDR3 contains 18 residues. Germline loops: CDR1 SEHNR, CDR2 FQNEAQ (reference sequence).

The chain is built from TRBV6-5 and TRBJ2-7; the D gene TCRdb calls, TRBD1, cannot be checked with no DNA. Germline V lookup: CDR1 MNHEY, CDR2 SVGAGI. The CDR3 runs 14 residues. The CDR3: CASSYWGQATEQYF.

The chain recombines TRBV5-5 with TRBJ2-7; lacking DNA, the TRBD1 call made by TCRdb goes unchecked. This CDR3 is built from 13 residues. The germline gives CDR1 SGHKS, CDR2 YYEKEE (reference sequence). Here the CDR3 reads CASSVGDSYEQYF.

The chain links TRBV28 to TRBJ2-7; TCRdb lists TRBD2, though no DNA is available to test this call. The CDR3 has 12 residues. Germline V gene sequence: CDR1 MDHEN, CDR2 SYDVKM. The CDR3 protein is CASSLGSGELYF.

V usage is TRBV29-1 and J usage is TRBJ1-2. The CDR3 is made up of 11 amino acids. Germline V gene lookup returns CDR1 SQVTM and CDR2 ANQGSEA. The CDR3 loop reads CSVEVYYGYTF.

The genes are TRBV29-1 and TRBJ2-1; lacking DNA, the TRBD1 call made by TCRdb goes unchecked. Germline lookup yields CDR1 SQVTM and CDR2 ANQGSEA. The CDR3 totals 14 residues. The CDR3 protein is CSVYTGTGNNEQFF.

The rearrangement joins TRBV5-6 to TRBJ2-1; the TRBD2 assignment by TCRdb is unverifiable without DNA. The CDR3 covers 19 residues. Germline loops: CDR1 SGHDT, CDR2 YYEEEE. The CDR3 sequence: CASSDMTSGRASFYNEQFF.

This chain joins TRBV19 and TRBJ1-5. This CDR3 is built from 16 residues. Germline V gene sequence: CDR1 LNHDA, CDR2 SQIVND (reference sequence). The CDR3 reads CASSIVLGGGNQPQHF.

This chain links TRBV10-3 with TRBJ2-1; TCRdb gives TRBD2 as the D gene, but with no DNA this cannot be confirmed. The germline CDR1 and CDR2 sequences are ENHRY and SYGVKD. The CDR3 length is 16 residues. CDR3: CAISGTSGRSYNEQFF.

The V and J genes are TRBV5-5 and TRBJ2-2; the D call of TRBD1 rests on TCRdb alone, since no DNA is present to check it. CDR1 is SGHKS, CDR2 YYEKEE, per germline (reference sequence). This CDR3 contains 13 residues. CDR3 region: CASSPDSAGELFF.

The rearrangement joins TRBV28 to TRBJ2-7; TCRdb picks TRBD1, but there is no DNA to check that call. Germline CDR1 MDHEN, CDR2 SYDVKM. This CDR3 has 15 residues. CDR3 region: CASTPFTGGTNEQYF. Variable domain in full (rest from reference TRBV28 and TRBJ2-7): DVKVTQSSRYLVKRTGEKVFLECVQDMDHENMFWYRQDPGLGLRLIYFSYDVKMKEKGDIPEGYSVSREKKERFSLILESASTNQTSMYLCASTPFTGGTNEQYFGPGTRLTVT.

The chain uses TRBV5-6 and TRBJ1-1; as DNA is missing, the TRBD1 call by TCRdb cannot be tested. The CDR3 covers 17 residues. Germline V gives CDR1 SGHDT, CDR2 YYEEEE. CDR3 loop: CASSVPGQGEVATEAFF.

The CDR3 loop reads CSAPDLYGYTF. The rearrangement uses TRBV20-1 and TRBJ1-2. The CDR3 contains 11 residues. Germline CDR1 is DFQATT and CDR2 is SNEGSKA (reference sequence).

The chain is built from TRBV12-3 or TRBV12-4 and TRBJ2-3; TCRdb's D gene call, TRBD1, goes unchecked for lack of DNA. CDR3 size: 16 residues. This CDR3 is CASSLSVRLPGDTQYF.

The chain employs TRBV9 and TRBJ2-1; TCRdb proposes TRBD1, but this gene call is untestable without DNA. The CDR3 contains 15 residues. CDR1 is SGDLS, CDR2 YYNGEE, per germline. The CDR3 protein is CASSVAGQGNNEQFF.